Listed below are T cell receptor beta chains from one sample, sequenced in a study of control samples from healthy donors and cancer patients. Sequenced by immunoSEQ multiplex PCR; TCRdb stores in-frame clones only, minus some. The top ten hold 38% of the sample, which has 20,000 to 25,000 clones, approximately 85% seen once. The specimen sequenced was PBMCs. Receptors were obtained from a man aged 60 to 69 with head and neck cancer. Each CDR3 is given with its conserved first and last residue. A D gene is named only where the DNA matches it firmly. Some rows mark clone size as missing; the rest say once, few, many or name a class of expanded clone.

j_call,clone_size,v_call,cdr3_length,d_call,cdr3_nt,cdr3_aa
TRBJ1-3,.,TRBV11-2,14,TRBD1,TGTGCCAGCAAGACCCGACAGGGCGGAAACACCATATATTTT,CASKTRQGGNTIYF
TRBJ2-2,.,TRBV4-1,15,.,TGCGCCAGCAGCCTTAGCGGAGCGAACACCGGGGAGCTGTTTTTT,CASSLSGANTGELFF
TRBJ1-6,.,TRBV20-1,13,.,TGCAGTGCTACTGAGGACCGCAATTCACCCCTCCACTTT,CSATEDRNSPLHF
TRBJ2-2,.,TRBV6-5,15,.,TGTGCCAGTTCTAACTCAGGGTGGGACACCGGGGAGCTGTTTTTT,CASSNSGWDTGELFF
TRBJ2-1,.,TRBV1,17,.,TGCACCAGCAGCCCCGGACTAGCGGGGAGCTCCTACAATGAGCAGTTCTTC,CTSSPGLAGSSYNEQFF
TRBJ2-1,.,TRBV7-3,15,TRBD2,TGTGCCAGCAGCTTAGGGACTAGCTCCTACAATGAGCAGTTCTTC,CASSLGTSSYNEQFF
TRBJ2-3,.,TRBV18,15,TRBD2,TGTGCCAGCTCTCGCGGGAGTAGTGGTGGAGATACGCAGTATTTT,CASSRGSSGGDTQYF
TRBJ2-2,.,TRBV3-1/TRBV3-2,16,TRBD1,TGTGCCAGCAGCCGGACGGGACAGGGAAGGACCGGGGAGCTGTTTTTT,CASSRTGQGRTGELFF
TRBJ2-5,.,TRBV4-1,16,TRBD2,TGCGCCAGCAGCTCTAGGACTAGCGAGAGAAAAGAGACCCAGTACTTC,CASSSRTSERKETQYF
TRBJ2-1,.,TRBV3-1/TRBV3-2,18,TRBD1,TGTGCCAGCAGCCAAGAATTAGACAGGGTAGTCTCCTACAATGAGCAGTTCTTC,CASSQELDRVVSYNEQFF
TRBJ2-7,.,TRBV5-6,13,.,TGTGCCAGCAGTTGGACTTTTCCAGGGGAGCAGTACTTC,CASSWTFPGEQYF
TRBJ2-2,.,TRBV7-7,15,.,TGTGCTAGCAGCTTAATGGGAGGTGGCACCGGGGAGCTGTTTTTT,CASSLMGGGTGELFF
TRBJ2-2,.,TRBV11-2,15,TRBD2,TGTGCCAGCAGTACGGGACTAGCGGGAGCCGGGGAGCTGTTTTTT,CASSTGLAGAGELFF
TRBJ1-6,once,TRBV27,14,TRBD1,TGTGCCAGCAGTATACAGGGGTTAAATTCACCCCTCCACTTT,CASSIQGLNSPLHF
TRBJ2-1,.,TRBV10-1,16,TRBD1,TGCGCCAGCAGTGAAACAGGGGCCCGGCACTACAATGAGCAGTTCTTC,CASSETGARHYNEQFF
TRBJ2-7,.,TRBV10-3,15,.,TGTGCCATCAGTCAACGGGACTTTCGGGATGGAGAGCAGTACTTC,CAISQRDFRDGEQYF
TRBJ2-1,once,TRBV19,15,TRBD2,TGTGCCAGTAGTATGAGCGGGAGCTCCTACAATGAGCAGTTCTTC,CASSMSGSSYNEQFF
TRBJ2-1,.,TRBV19,15,TRBD2,TGTGCCAGTAGTCTAGGGACTAGCGGGTCCAATGAGCAGTTCTTC,CASSLGTSGSNEQFF
TRBJ2-5,.,TRBV10-1,17,TRBD1,TGCGCCCGCTGTGGCCCCGCCCGGGACAGGGTCGGAGAGACCCAGTACTTC,CARCGPARDRVGETQYF
TRBJ2-5,once,TRBV7-9,14,.,TGTGCCAGCAGCTTAGCCCTAGGCCAAGAGACCCAGTACTTC,CASSLALGQETQYF
TRBJ1-1,.,TRBV2,12,.,TGTGCCAGCAGTGATCCGGGGAGTGAAGCTTTCTTT,CASSDPGSEAFF
TRBJ2-7,few,TRBV12-5,13,.,TGTGCTAGTGGTTTAGAAGTTAAGTACGAGCAGTACTTC,CASGLEVKYEQYF
TRBJ1-5,.,TRBV2,13,.,TGTGCCAGCAGGCGGGATAGCAATCAGCCCCAGCATTTT,CASRRDSNQPQHF
TRBJ2-7,.,TRBV3-1/TRBV3-2,14,.,TGTGCCAGCAGCCAAGGGGGGGAGAGGGGCGAGCAGTACTTC,CASSQGGERGEQYF
TRBJ2-1,.,TRBV4-2,16,.,TGTGCCAGCAGCCAAAATAAGGGTAGCATGGGCCATGAGCAGTTCTTC,CASSQNKGSMGHEQFF
TRBJ1-6,few,TRBV3-1/TRBV3-2,13,.,TGTGCCAGCAGCCAAGAGAGGGTTGCACCCCTCCACTTT,CASSQERVAPLHF
TRBJ2-5,.,TRBV29-1,14,.,TGCAGCGTTGGACAGGGTGGGGGGCGAGAGACCCAGTACTTC,CSVGQGGGRETQYF
TRBJ2-5,.,TRBV5-4,13,.,TGTGCCAGCAGCCCCCAGGGCCAAGAGACCCAGTACTTC,CASSPQGQETQYF
TRBJ2-7,.,TRBV9,13,.,TGTGCCAGCAGCGACGGAACCAACTACGAGCAGTACTTC,CASSDGTNYEQYF
TRBJ2-1,once,TRBV11-3,15,TRBD1,TGTGCCAGCAGCTTTGAACAGGGGGGTTACAATGAGCAGTTCTTC,CASSFEQGGYNEQFF
TRBJ2-3,.,TRBV6-5,14,.,TGTGCCAGCAGTTACAACCCCAGACCAGATACGCAGTATTTT,CASSYNPRPDTQYF
TRBJ2-5,few,TRBV18,15,TRBD2,TGTGCCAGCTCACTCGTGACTAGCGGGATAAAGACCCAGTACTTC,CASSLVTSGIKTQYF
TRBJ2-7,once,TRBV2,16,TRBD2,TGTGCCAGCAGTGAAGCAGGGAGCGGGAGTGGCTACGAGCAGTACTTC,CASSEAGSGSGYEQYF
TRBJ2-2,.,TRBV7-8,17,.,TGTGCCAGCAGCTTAGATGGGGCAGGGGAGGGCGACGGGGAGCTGTTTTTT,CASSLDGAGEGDGELFF
TRBJ2-2,.,TRBV7-3,16,TRBD1,TGTGCCAGCAGCCCGATCGGACAGGGAGGAACCGGGGAGCTGTTTTTT,CASSPIGQGGTGELFF
TRBJ1-1,.,TRBV19,15,TRBD1,TGTGCCAGTAGCGACCTTACAGGGGGCCGTACTGAAGCTTTCTTT,CASSDLTGGRTEAFF
TRBJ1-1,.,TRBV3-1/TRBV3-2,13,.,TGTGCCAGCAGCCAAGTAAAACGGGGCGAAGCTTTCTTT,CASSQVKRGEAFF
TRBJ2-1,.,TRBV5-6,17,TRBD2,TGTGCCAGCAGCTGGGGGACTAGCGGGAGAAACTTCAATGAGCAGTTCTTC,CASSWGTSGRNFNEQFF
TRBJ2-2,.,TRBV2,14,.,TGTGCCAGCAGGCCCACAGGGAGAACCGGGGAGCTGTTTTTT,CASRPTGRTGELFF
TRBJ2-3,.,TRBV7-3,17,TRBD2,TGTGCCAGCAGCCCGAGGGCTAGCGGGAGTTCCACAGATACGCAGTATTTT,CASSPRASGSSTDTQYF
TRBJ2-1,.,TRBV23-1,15,.,TGCGCCAGCAGTCAATCGGAGGGGGCTTTGGGTGAGCAGTTCTTC,CASSQSEGALGEQFF
TRBJ2-1,once,TRBV7-3,15,TRBD2,TGTGCCAGCAGCTTAGTACGCGGGAGGGCGAATGAGCAGTTCTTC,CASSLVRGRANEQFF
TRBJ2-2,.,TRBV9,15,TRBD1,TGTGCCAGCAGCTCACGGACAGGGGCGGCCGGGGAGCTGTTTTTT,CASSSRTGAAGELFF
TRBJ1-2,.,TRBV6-1,13,TRBD1,TGTGCCAGCAGTGGACAGGGGCCGGGGGGCTACACCTTC,CASSGQGPGGYTF
TRBJ1-4,.,TRBV6-1,15,TRBD1,TGTGCCAGCAGTGAACAGGGCAGGGGGAATGAAAAACTGTTTTTT,CASSEQGRGNEKLFF
TRBJ1-4,few,TRBV6-5,14,.,TGTGCCAGCAGTTGGCAGGGGAGGAATGAAAAACTGTTTTTT,CASSWQGRNEKLFF
TRBJ2-1,few,TRBV10-2,14,TRBD2,TGCGCCAGCCTCCGGGAGGTCTCCTACAATGAGCAGTTCTTC,CASLREVSYNEQFF
TRBJ1-1,.,TRBV10-3,13,.,TGTGCCAGCCAGCGGGGAGAGAACACTGAAGCTTTCTTT,CASQRGENTEAFF
TRBJ1-5,.,TRBV18,15,.,TGTGCCAGCTCGGCTACAGGGTTCGGCAATCAGCCCCAGCATTTT,CASSATGFGNQPQHF
TRBJ2-5,.,TRBV30,11,.,TGTGCCTGGAGTGTCCACGAGACCCAGTACTTC,CAWSVHETQYF
TRBJ1-2,.,TRBV21-1,18,.,TGTGCCAGCAGCCCCCCGGGCAAAGCTTTCCCTTACTTTTATGGCTACACCTTC,CASSPPGKAFPYFYGYTF
TRBJ2-2,once,TRBV28,14,.,TGTGCCAGCAGTTTACCGGTTAACACCGGGGAGCTGTTTTTT,CASSLPVNTGELFF
TRBJ2-1,.,TRBV10-3,15,TRBD2,TGTGCCATCAGGGATAGCGGGCCCTCCTACAATGAGCAGTTCTTC,CAIRDSGPSYNEQFF
TRBJ2-2,.,TRBV5-1,16,TRBD2,TGCGCCAGCAGCGAGCGGGAGGGAATAGGAACCGGGGAGCTGTTTTTT,CASSEREGIGTGELFF
TRBJ2-2,medium-sized,TRBV30,14,.,TGTGCCTGGAGTGTAAAGTACAACACCGGGGAGCTGTTTTTT,CAWSVKYNTGELFF
TRBJ1-1,.,TRBV6-5,15,TRBD1,TGTGCCTGCCAAAAAGGACAGGGGTCGAACACTGAAGCTTTCTTT,CACQKGQGSNTEAFF
TRBJ2-7,.,TRBV4-1,15,TRBD2,TGCGCCAGCCACCGTCCAGCGGGACCCTCCTACGAGCAGTACTTC,CASHRPAGPSYEQYF
TRBJ2-3,.,TRBV7-9,13,.,TGTGCCAGCAGCTTAGTGACTAGTGATACGCAGTATTTT,CASSLVTSDTQYF
TRBJ2-1,few,TRBV30,15,.,TGTGCCTGGAGTAACGCCGGGTACTCCTACAATGAGCAGTTCTTC,CAWSNAGYSYNEQFF
TRBJ2-3,.,TRBV5-1,16,TRBD2,TGCGCCAGCAGCTTGACTAGCGGGGTTGGCACAGATACGCAGTATTTT,CASSLTSGVGTDTQYF